This T cell receptor (beta chain) was sequenced during a study of patients and donors after allogeneic stem cell transplantation. This clonotype was counted only a few times. TCRdb re-derived calls from the RT-PCR reads in MiXCR, one entry per CDR3 protein. This table holds roughly 200,000 distinct CDR3 sequences, roughly two fifths found once. The sample consisted of blood, either unsorted or a sorted T cell fraction (not recorded which). The TCR sequence derives from a human donor who was either an allogeneic HSCT recipient or a stem cell or donor lymphocyte infusion donor (not recorded which). It is not recorded whose cells these are; they may come from a transplant donor.

CDR3 nucleotide sequence: TGTGCCAGCGGAAACCTGTTGACAGGGATCGCTTTCTTT. Its protein is CASGNLLTGIAFF. The gene calls are TRBV27 and TRBJ1-1, with 7 bases identical to TRBD1. The CDR3 loop spans 13 amino acids. V lost 8 bases, J lost 11 bases, and 14 bases stayed unmatched. CDR1 MNHEY and CDR2 SMNVEV come from the germline V gene (reference sequence).